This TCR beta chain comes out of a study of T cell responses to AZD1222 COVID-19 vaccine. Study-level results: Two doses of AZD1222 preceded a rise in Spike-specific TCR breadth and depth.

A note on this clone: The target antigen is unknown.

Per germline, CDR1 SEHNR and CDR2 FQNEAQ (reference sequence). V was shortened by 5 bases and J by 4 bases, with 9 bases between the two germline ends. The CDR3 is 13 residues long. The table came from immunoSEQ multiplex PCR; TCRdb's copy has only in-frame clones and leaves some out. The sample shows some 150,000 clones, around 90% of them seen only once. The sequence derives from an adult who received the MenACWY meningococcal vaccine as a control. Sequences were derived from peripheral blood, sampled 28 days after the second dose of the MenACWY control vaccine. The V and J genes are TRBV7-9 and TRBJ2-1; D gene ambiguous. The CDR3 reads CASSPGGYNEQFF. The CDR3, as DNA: TGTGCCAGCAGCCCCGGCGGTTACAATGAGCAGTTCTTC.